The sequence of this TCR beta chain was determined in a study of control samples from healthy donors and cancer patients. Produced via immunoSEQ multiplex PCR; TCRdb's table is partial and in-frame only. Of roughly 84,000 clones detected, 91% appear once; the ten largest clones hold 15% to 20%. The CDR3 consists of 14 residues. Trimming cost V 6 bases and J 5 bases, with 14 bases left between them. Germline V gene lookup returns CDR1 LNHDA and CDR2 SQIVND (reference sequence). The TCR sequence derives from a man over 45 in good health. The sequencing sample was made of blood. The chain has TRBV19 and TRBJ1-5; D not resolved. CDR3 protein: CASRSYSVHQPQHF. CDR3 DNA sequence: TGTGCCAGTAGGTCATACAGTGTCCATCAGCCCCAGCATTTT.